What follows describes a single T cell receptor (beta chain). This clonotype appeared once. Its antigen is unknown. No quality values exist for individual bases; no much larger clone is one base distant. One read represents weak support. This record belongs to a study of identical twins (dated by TCRdb to between 2015 and 2016). In terms of the full investigation: The study deep-sequenced TCR alpha and beta repertoires from monozygotic twins, unrelated adults of various ages and cord blood to test whether fetal clonotypes persist. Replicate twin experiments were performed at different times using different library preparation protocols to rule out contamination.

The CDR1 and CDR2 encoded by the germline V gene (reference sequence) are DFQATT and SNEGSKA. V loses 6 bases of germline sequence and J loses 4 bases, and the interval between the two ends is 11 bases. Including cysteine and phenylalanine, the CDR3 has 12 amino acids. Only CDR3 DNA is held: 36 bases, read in frame from base 1. Receptors were amplified or captured by 5' RACE. TCRdb names Illumina HiSeq 2000 as the instrument used. Template switching added a universal primer binding site, and the final cDNA carried a unique molecular identifier that allowed TCR cDNA molecules to be counted accurately. Specific primers in the conserved constant-segment region were used to synthesize first-strand cDNA for the TCR alpha and beta chains. To control for contamination, every cDNA library carried two barcodes: a SMART-Mk sample barcode plus Illumina barcodes. TruSeq adapter sequences, together with Illumina sample barcodes, were added in two successive PCR steps. The Illumina HiSeq platform was used with custom primers to sequence TCR alpha and beta cDNA libraries. Processing in the source paper ran as follows. MiGEC processed the raw reads to extract unique molecular identifiers, while MiXCR was used to determine the CDR3 positions. For each individual, recombination models were inferred using an EM algorithm with the repgenHMM and IGoR tools. The tcR package in R was used for shared clonotype analysis, with sharing normalized by the product of cloneset sizes. To study raw recombination free of thymic and clonal selection effects, out-of-frame nonproductive sequences were analyzed. TCRdb passed the public sequencing reads through fastp at Q25 and MiXCR, retaining productive beta sequences. Here each entry gathers all rows of one CDR3 protein and keeps the most common genes and DNA. What appears here as the V and J calls and clone size reflects TCRdb's work, not the paper's. Counted in this sample were hundreds of thousands of distinct CDR3 sequences; roughly 9.7% of them appeared once. The ten largest clones take up roughly 6.8% of the sample.

General study outcomes and caveats: Conclusions relied on cross-sectional statistical analysis, since the same donors could not be followed over many years. Zero-insertion analyses could be partly confounded by invariant T cells such as MAIT and iNKT, though diverse VJ usage argued against such confounding for most clonotypes. Excess twin sharing in beta out-of-frame sequences was weaker because fewer shared sequences lowered the signal-to-noise ratio. In monozygotic twins, recombination models systematically underestimated out-of-frame TCR alpha sharing, but the models matched the sharing seen between unrelated individuals. Abundant cord blood beta clonotypes carried fewer insertions; young adult naive repertoires showed a weaker similar trend, while memory repertoires showed none. Compared with coincidental sharing between unrelated individuals, an excess of low generation-probability sequences was observed among out-of-frame TCR alpha sequences shared between twins.

Only healthy Caucasian donors were included. The twin cohort comprised three pairs of female monozygotic twins, all aged roughly 18 to 30 years. Positive isolation kits from Invitrogen were used to isolate CD4+ and CD8+ T cell populations. The sample was also linked to a second study, of yellow fever vaccine responses in identical twins. As described in the second report: The authors reported that the T cell response to vaccination in identical twins appeared partly convergent and partly personalized. The study precisely tracked vaccine-responding T cell clones in identical twins.

Input material: CD8+ T cells sorted from blood. The chain employs TRBV20-1 and TRBJ2-3; TRBD1 is a weak D gene call, 5 bases matching. This TCR came from a woman between 18 and 29 years old in good health. The CDR3 sequence is CSAELGADTQYF. The nucleotides are TGCAGTGCAGAGCTAGGGGCAGATACGCAGTATTTT.